This T cell receptor (beta chain) derives from a study of blood T cell repertoires in COVID-19. Some clones are missing from TCRdb's copy, which holds only in-frame ones; the method was immunoSEQ multiplex PCR. The sample carries around 140,000 clones, approximately 90% recorded once. The ends lost 8 bases at V and 7 bases at J; junction bases unmatched: 8. Germline V gene lookup returns CDR1 LNHDA and CDR2 SQIVND (reference sequence). This CDR3 has 14 residues. The origin of this receptor is a human donor in a cohort sampled during active COVID-19. Material for sequencing was peripheral blood. The chain carries TRBV19 and TRBJ1-6, with 7 nucleotides matching TRBD1. CDR3 bases: TGTGCCAGTTCCCCCGGGACAGTCAATTCACCCCTCCACTTT. It codes for CASSPGTVNSPLHF.